This record looks at one T cell receptor beta chain sequence and its context. The table came from immunoSEQ multiplex PCR; TCRdb's copy has only in-frame clones and leaves some out. The table records a few hundred thousand clones, roughly 86% of them present only once. The CDR3 contains 12 residues. These data originate in a study of blood T cell repertoires in COVID-19. Study details: Sources were T cells, B-cell-depleted T cells, or PBMCs; the material itself was cDNA or gDNA.

The V gene is TRBV12-2, the J gene TRBJ1-2; the table's TRBD1 call for D was not verified on the DNA. TRBV12-2 is a documented pseudogene. This sequence was found in a human donor in a cohort sampled during active COVID-19. Sequencing was carried out using peripheral blood. This CDR3 is CASRPTTYGYTF. CDR3 in DNA: TGTGCAAGTCGCCCCACAACCTATGGCTACACCTTC.